What follows are 30 T cell receptor beta chains derived from one specimen sequenced in a study of blood T cells in healthy people across ages. The authors ran a second PCR of roughly 7 to 11 cycles using a sample-barcoded 5' primer and a J-beta primer mix. TCRdb called the 5' RACE reads again in MiXCR, with one record for every CDR3 protein. The sample lists approximately 800,000 distinct CDR3 sequences, more than 35% occurring once. Specimen: blood. These receptors were taken from a man older than 75 in good health.

This clonotype was seen once. The chain recombines TRBV20-1 with TRBJ1-5, with D maybe TRBD1 (5 bases). V was shortened by 4 bases and J by 3 bases, with 13 bases between the two germline ends. The germline V gene has CDR1 DFQATT and CDR2 SNEGSKA (reference sequence). This CDR3 has 14 amino acids. CDR3 coding DNA: TGCAGTGCTACCCTGGGGACTAACAATCAGCCCCAGCATTTT. It specifies CSATLGTNNQPQHF.

The chain's CDR3 is CSARKGSLRNTEAFF. CDR3 bases: TGCAGTGCTAGAAAAGGGAGTCTTCGGAACACTGAAGCTTTCTTT. The chain links TRBV20-1 to TRBJ1-1; D not certain. Germline V gives CDR1 DFQATT, CDR2 SNEGSKA (reference sequence). The CDR3 length is 15 residues. Trimming took 2 bases from V and 1 from J, leaving 14 bases between them.

The CDR3 here is CASRFTRDTEAFF. CDR3 DNA sequence: TGTGCCAGCAGATTTACTAGGGACACTGAAGCTTTCTTT. The V gene is TRBV6-6, the J gene TRBJ1-1, with D unclear. Germline V gene sequence: CDR1 MNHNY, CDR2 SVGAGI (reference sequence). The CDR3 extends over 13 amino acids. The V gene lost 6 bases and the J gene lost 3 bases, with 11 bases spanning the gap.

This clonotype was observed a few times. The chain employs TRBV6-1 and TRBJ2-7; a weak D match, TRBD1 (5 bases). Germline V gene lookup returns CDR1 MNHNS and CDR2 SASEGT. The CDR3 totals 15 residues. Trimming took off 1 base at V and 2 bases at J, with 12 bases between the two ends. CDR3 amino acids: CASSEGAGPAYEQYF. The CDR3 DNA is TGTGCCAGCAGTGAAGGGGCAGGGCCTGCCTACGAGCAGTACTTC.

In the case of this clonotype: A read error may explain this, as a much larger clone is one base away. V gene TRBV5-1 combines with J gene TRBJ2-5; no clear D. CDR3 length: 15 residues. The germline V gene has CDR1 SGHRS and CDR2 YFSETQ. CDR3 in DNA: TGCGCCAACAGCTTGGCCGAGTTAGGGTGGGAGACCCAGTACTTC. Translated: CANSLAELGWETQYF. Based on the CDR3 plus reference TRBV5-1 and TRBJ2-5, the full variable domain is KAGVTQTPRYLIKTRGQQVTLSCSPISGHRSVSWYQQTPGQGLQFLFEYFSETQRNKGNFPGRFSGRQFSNSRSEMNVSTLELGDSALYLCANSLAELGWETQYFGPGTRLLVL.

The rearrangement uses TRBV6-1 and TRBJ2-3, with TRBD2 matching 10 bases. Germline V gene sequence: CDR1 MNHNS, CDR2 SASEGT. Trimming at V came to 5 bases and at J to 0 bases, leaving 5 bases not matched to a gene. This CDR3 is 16 amino acids long. In DNA form, the CDR3 reads TGTGCCAGCAGTTCCGGACTAGCGGCGAGCACAGATACGCAGTATTTT. Encoded protein: CASSSGLAASTDTQYF.

This clonotype was counted at least ten times. The chain joins TRBV27 to TRBJ2-3; no clear D gene. V was trimmed by 6 bases and J by 3 bases, leaving 10 bases between them. The length of the CDR3 is 13 residues. Germline CDR1 MNHEY, CDR2 SMNVEV (reference sequence). This CDR3 is CASSLRGTDTQYF. The DNA for the CDR3 is TGTGCCAGCAGCTTACGAGGTACAGATACGCAGTATTTT.

This clonotype occurred a few times. The J gene is TRBJ1-6, the V gene TRBV11-2; D possibly corresponds to TRBD1 (6 bases). The CDR3 sequence is 14 residues long. Trimming removed 5 bases from V and 3 bases from J, with 8 bases in between. Germline values: CDR1 SGHAT, CDR2 FQNNGV. DNA for the CDR3: TGTGCCAGCAGCCGGGACAACTATAATTCACCCCTCCACTTT. Translating it yields CASSRDNYNSPLHF.

The rearrangement uses TRBV7-2 and TRBJ1-2; D is possibly TRBD1 (6 bases). From germline, CDR1 is SGHTA and CDR2 FQGNSA. Trimming removed 6 bases at V and 4 bases at J, with 15 bases between. The CDR3 length is 14 residues. CDR3 loop: CASRAGGVGYGYTF. The CDR3, as DNA: TGTGCCAGCAGGGCGGGGGGCGTAGGCTATGGCTACACCTTC.

As concerns this clonotype: One junction end does not reproduce the germline sequence, and a read error may be involved. The chain combines TRBV12-3 or TRBV12-4 with TRBJ1-4, with TRBD1 as a possible D gene (6 bases). The CDR3 runs 13 residues. CDR3 in DNA: TGTGCCAGCAGCTTACAGGGTCCTGAAGAACTGTTTTTT. This sequence encodes CASSLQGPEELFF.

The chain joins TRBV7-8 to TRBJ2-7, with D maybe TRBD2 (6 bases). The CDR3 consists of 14 residues. CDR1 and CDR2 (germline): SGHVS, FQNEAQ. Trimming pared 3 bases from V and 1 base from J, leaving 10 bases between. The CDR3 nucleotides read TGTGCCAGCAGCTTCGGGAGCGCGTCCTACGAGCAGTACTTC. As protein: CASSFGSASYEQYF.

V is TRBV12-3 or TRBV12-4 and J is TRBJ2-7; D is perhaps TRBD1 or TRBD2 (7 bases each). This CDR3 has 14 amino acids. V was shortened by 5 bases and J by 7 bases, with 18 bases between the two germline ends. Here the CDR3 reads CASSRQGGYNEQYF. In nucleotides, the CDR3 is TGTGCCAGCAGTCGACAGGGAGGGTACAATGAGCAGTACTTC.

V and J are TRBV28 and TRBJ2-7; weak D call: TRBD1 (5 bases). Germline CDR1 reads MDHEN; CDR2 reads SYDVKM. The CDR3 spans 14 residues. V was clipped by 3 bases and J by 1 base, with 10 bases between them. CDR3: CASSLPQGSYEQYF. The CDR3 DNA is TGTGCCAGCAGTTTGCCCCAGGGATCCTACGAGCAGTACTTC.

The chain is built from TRBV6-5 and TRBJ2-1; D uncertain. CDR3 length: 12 residues. From germline, CDR1 is MNHEY and CDR2 SVGAGI. The ends were cut back, 5 bases at V and 6 bases at J, with 8 bases in the middle. CDR3 sequence: CASSRGPNEQFF. The DNA for the CDR3 is TGTGCCAGCAGTCGAGGACCCAATGAGCAGTTCTTC.

This clonotype has just a few counts. The V and J genes are TRBV24-1 and TRBJ2-5; no reliable D call. V lost 1 base and J lost 2, with 7 bases in between. This CDR3 spans 14 amino acids. Per germline, CDR1 KGHDR and CDR2 SFDVKD. CDR3 loop: CATSDFRSQETQYF. In nucleotides, the CDR3 is TGTGCCACCAGTGATTTCCGCAGTCAAGAGACCCAGTACTTC.

This clonotype was recorded at least ten times. It may be a read error: a sequence one base away is much more abundant. The chain links TRBV24-1 to TRBJ2-1; possible D gene TRBD2, 6 bases. The DNA end lines up better with TRBJ2-7; the J call may be wrong. Per germline, CDR1 KGHDR and CDR2 SFDVKD. The CDR3 totals 15 residues. As DNA, the CDR3 is TGTGCCACCAGTGACGGGAGTCGGTCCTACAATGAGCAGTACTTC. Encoded protein: CATSDGSRSYNEQYF.

This clonotype was counted only a few times. This chain connects TRBV7-2 to TRBJ2-1; D is perhaps TRBD1 (6 bases). The CDR3 has 12 residues. The V gene lost 4 bases and the J gene lost 10 bases, with 11 bases spanning the gap. Germline V lookup: CDR1 SGHTA, CDR2 FQGNSA. CDR3: CASSYDGQEQFF. CDR3 DNA: TGTGCCAGCAGCTACGACGGACAGGAGCAGTTCTTC.

CDR3 residues: CASSLEMGRTNEKLFF. CDR3 DNA: TGTGCCAGCAGCTTAGAGATGGGGAGGACTAATGAAAAACTGTTTTTT. The chain recombines TRBV7-2 with TRBJ1-4, with D unclear. Trimming removed 1 base from V and 2 bases from J, with 11 bases in between. Germline CDR1 is SGHTA and CDR2 is FQGNSA. The CDR3 length is 16 residues.

The sample holds a few counts of this clonotype. V usage is TRBV27 and J usage is TRBJ2-7; the D call may be TRBD1 or TRBD2 (5 bases each). The CDR3 has 13 amino acids. V lost 3 bases to trimming and J lost 3 bases, with 9 bases between them. Per germline, CDR1 MNHEY and CDR2 SMNVEV (reference sequence). CDR3 amino acids: CASSLGEFYEQYF. In DNA form, the CDR3 reads TGTGCCAGCAGTTTGGGGGAGTTCTACGAGCAGTACTTC.

This clonotype was seen more than once but under ten times. The chain employs TRBV15 and TRBJ2-1, with 12 bases that match TRBD2. J was trimmed by 9 bases and V by 0 bases; bases with no gene match: 6. The CDR3 is 16 residues long. Germline V gene data show CDR1 as LNHNV and CDR2 as YYDKDF (reference sequence). The CDR3 here is CATSRDRLAGASEQFF. The DNA for the CDR3 is TGTGCCACCAGCAGAGACCGACTAGCGGGAGCCAGTGAGCAGTTCTTC.

This clonotype has only a few counts. V is TRBV29-1 and J is TRBJ1-2; D gene unclear. CDR1 is SQVTM and CDR2 is ANQGSEA in the germline V gene. The V end was cut by 3 bases, the J end by 8 bases, with 16 bases between. The CDR3 consists of 13 residues. Here the CDR3 reads CSVDRQSGFGYTF. In nucleotides, the CDR3 is TGCAGCGTTGATCGCCAGTCGGGGTTCGGCTACACCTTC. Variable domain in full (rest from reference TRBV29-1 and TRBJ1-2): SAVISQKPSRDICQRGTSLTIQCQVDSQVTMMFWYRQQPGQSLTLIATANQGSEATYESGFVIDKFPISRPNLTFSTLTVSNMSPEDSSIYLCSVDRQSGFGYTFGSGTRLTVV.

V is TRBV27 and J is TRBJ2-7; D unclear. The CDR3 runs to 19 residues. Trimming cost V 2 bases and J 2 bases, with 25 bases left between them. CDR1 and CDR2 from the germline V gene are MNHEY and SMNVEV (reference sequence). The CDR3 DNA is TGTGCCAGCAGTTTAAACCCTCACTCGGATCTCCCTTCGACCTACGAGCAGTACTTC. Translated, it gives CASSLNPHSDLPSTYEQYF.

This clonotype was found a few times. The chain has TRBV5-1 and TRBJ2-5; D may correspond to TRBD1 or TRBD2 (5 bases each). Trimming shortened V by 3 bases and J by 5 bases, and 14 bases separated the two germline ends. Germline values: CDR1 SGHRS, CDR2 YFSETQ. This CDR3 is built from 14 residues. The CDR3 DNA reads as TGCGCCAGCAGCTATGGGACCCCGCTGGAGACCCAGTACTTC. It encodes CASSYGTPLETQYF.

V usage is TRBV20-1 and J usage is TRBJ2-7, with 14 bases aligning to TRBD2. Germline trimming cut 8 bases from V and 7 bases from J; bases unmatched to any gene: 16. The CDR3 is 16 amino acids. Germline lookup yields CDR1 DFQATT and CDR2 SNEGSKA (reference sequence). CDR3 in amino acids: CSPGLAGVSGYNEQYF. The CDR3 region has the DNA TGCAGTCCGGGACTAGCGGGAGTCAGCGGTTACAATGAGCAGTACTTC.

With respect to this clonotype: This may be a read error, as it is one base from a much larger clone. The chain joins TRBV29-1 to TRBJ2-1; D uncertain. The CDR3 covers 14 residues. Germline V gene data show CDR1 as SQVTM and CDR2 as ANQGSEA. CDR3 protein: CSVEGSSSYSEQFF. The DNA for the CDR3 is TGCAGCGTTGAGGGATCCAGCTCCTACAGTGAGCAGTTCTTC.

This clonotype was recorded a few times. The gene calls are TRBV4-2 and TRBJ2-7; 7 nucleotides align to TRBD1. TRBJ2-5 matches the DNA end more closely, so the J call is doubtful. This CDR3 has 14 residues. Germline CDR1 LGHNA, CDR2 YNFKEQ. DNA for the CDR3: TGTGCCAGCAGCCCAACCCCCAGGGGGGAGACCCAGTACTTC. It encodes CASSPTPRGETQYF.

This rearrangement joins TRBV4-2 to TRBJ1-4, with D uncertain. V was shortened by 0 bases and J by 4 bases, with 12 bases between the two germline ends. Looked up from germline, CDR1 is LGHNA and CDR2 is YNFKEQ. This CDR3 region has 16 residues. The CDR3 protein is CASSQDLQASNEKLFF. In DNA, the CDR3 is TGTGCCAGCAGCCAAGATCTGCAGGCGAGTAATGAAAAACTGTTTTTT.

This chain joins TRBV11-3 and TRBJ2-7, with D hard to call. Trimming took 6 bases from V and 4 from J, leaving 16 bases between them. Germline V CDR1 and CDR2: SGHNT, YENEEA. The CDR3 covers 14 residues. In DNA form, the CDR3 reads TGTGCCAGCAGTCCAAATCCCGGATCATACGAGCAGTACTTC. This encodes CASSPNPGSYEQYF.

Details on this clonotype: A clone one base away is much larger, so this may be a read error. The chain combines TRBV7-2 with TRBJ2-6; D may be TRBD1 (5 bases). The CDR3 length is 15 residues. Germline V gives CDR1 SGHTA, CDR2 FQGNSA. CDR3: CASSPTISGANVVTF. Here the CDR3 DNA reads TGTGCCAGCAGCCCAACGATCTCTGGGGCCAACGTCGTGACTTTC.

V is TRBV5-1 and J is TRBJ2-3, with TRBD1 matching over 11 bases. The junction had 6 bases not matched to a gene; V was cut back by 4 bases and J by 5 bases. Germline V gene lookup returns CDR1 SGHRS and CDR2 YFSETQ. This CDR3 spans 15 amino acids. CDR3 nucleotide sequence: TGCGCCAGCAGCAGGACAGGGGGCGCGGGAGATACGCAGTATTTT. The encoded protein is CASSRTGGAGDTQYF.